The 31 T cell receptor beta chains presented below share a single source sample, sequenced in a study of metastatic and nonmetastatic thyroid tumors (dated by TCRdb to the early 2020s). No patient had received any treatment before thyroid surgery. Library creation used PCR. TCRdb shows the sequencer as Illumina HiSeq 4000. The public reads were quality trimmed at Q25 with fastp and then assembled into clones with MiXCR by TCRdb, keeping productive beta chains. For this sample there are roughly 24,000 clones; under 25% appear just once. Together, the top ten hold over 10% of the sample. Sequencing input: blood. All receptors derive from a male donor with papillary thyroid cancer or a benign thyroid nodule (not recorded which). Some clones in this sample may be carry-over from other donors' samples.

This clone was detected only a few times. The chain couples TRBV20-1 to TRBJ2-7; 9 bases fit TRBD2. The CDR3 runs to 15 residues. Germline trimming cut 0 bases from V and 5 bases from J; bases unmatched to any gene: 8. Germline V gene sequence: CDR1 DFQATT, CDR2 SNEGSKA (reference sequence). CDR3 loop: CSARDQGGGAHEQYF. CDR3 bases: TGCAGTGCTAGAGATCAGGGCGGGGGGGCACACGAGCAGTACTTC.

The chain joins TRBV20-1 to TRBJ1-2, with D uncertain. The germline gives CDR1 DFQATT, CDR2 SNEGSKA (reference sequence). Deletions cut 3 bases from V and 2 bases from J, with 10 bases between. This CDR3 comprises 13 residues. CDR3 region: CSARAPFNYGYTF. DNA of the CDR3: TGCAGTGCTAGGGCACCTTTCAACTATGGCTACACCTTC.

This clone counts as medium-sized. The genes are TRBV28 and TRBJ2-5, with D uncertain. V dropped 5 bases and J dropped 4 bases, with 14 bases sitting between them. This CDR3 has 14 residues. The germline CDR1 and CDR2 sequences are MDHEN and SYDVKM. CDR3 sequence (DNA): TGTGCCAGCAGTCTACGGCCCCGCGGAGAGACCCAGTACTTC. As protein: CASSLRPRGETQYF.

This clone showed up many times. A read error may be the cause here, since a much bigger clone is one base away. Other nucleotide sequences in the sample specify the same CDR3. This sequence joins TRBV5-4 and TRBJ1-1; D call uncertain. CDR1 and CDR2 (germline): SGHNT, YYREEE (reference sequence). CDR3 length: 14 residues. The V end lost 2 bases, the J end lost 7 bases, and 15 bases lay between the germline ends. CDR3 protein: CASSFPVSTGEAFF. CDR3 nucleotides: TGTGCCAGCAGCTTCCCGGTTTCAACGGGTGAAGCTTTCTTT.

This clone is medium-sized. J is TRBJ2-3 and V is TRBV2; D remains unclear. Germline CDR1 and CDR2: SNHLY and FYNNEI. This CDR3 has 14 residues. The V gene lost 4 bases and the J gene lost 3 bases, with 11 bases spanning the gap. CDR3 region: CASSVAAMTDTQYF. Here the CDR3 DNA reads TGTGCCAGCAGTGTTGCAGCGATGACAGATACGCAGTATTTT. Supplemented by reference TRBV2 and TRBJ2-3, the full variable domain reads EPEVTQTPSHQVTQMGQEVILRCVPISNHLYFYWYRQILGQKVEFLVSFYNNEISEKSEIFDDQFSVERPDGSNFTLKIRSTKLEDSAMYFCASSVAAMTDTQYFGPGTRLTVL.

There are many counts of this clone. This chain links TRBV29-1 with TRBJ1-1, with D possibly TRBD1 on 5 matching bases. Trimming took off 6 bases at V and 3 bases at J, with 8 bases between the two ends. The CDR3 sequence is 11 residues long. In germline, CDR1 is SQVTM, CDR2 ANQGSEA. The CDR3 region is CSVRGDTEAFF. As DNA, the CDR3 is TGCAGCGTACGGGGGGACACTGAAGCTTTCTTT.

In this sample, this clone turned up many times. V is TRBV2 and J is TRBJ2-1; possible D gene TRBD2, 6 bases. Trimming left V 9 bases short and J 4 bases short, with 13 bases between. The CDR3 loop spans 13 amino acids. Germline CDR1 SNHLY, CDR2 FYNNEI. The CDR3 region is CASDSGLYNEQFF. As DNA, the CDR3 is TGTGCCAGTGATAGCGGCTTATACAATGAGCAGTTCTTC.

The table lists this clone with a few counts. V is TRBV10-1 and J is TRBJ2-2; tentatively, D is TRBD2 (5 bases). The germline V and J ends were trimmed by 7 bases and 3 bases, with 15 bases remaining between them. In germline, CDR1 is WNHNN, CDR2 SYGVQD (reference sequence). This CDR3 has 15 amino acids. The CDR3 spells CASTLDSDDTGELFF. The CDR3 nucleotides are TGCGCCAGCACTCTGGACTCGGACGACACCGGGGAGCTGTTTTTT.

This clone has ten or more counts. This chain uses TRBV6-5 with TRBJ2-7; a possible D gene is TRBD1 (6 bases). The germline V and J ends were trimmed by 3 bases and 2 bases, with 14 bases remaining between them. The CDR3 is made up of 15 amino acids. CDR1 is MNHEY and CDR2 is SVGAGI in the germline V gene. In DNA, the CDR3 is TGTGCCAGCAGTTATCAGGGGAAAGGTGCCTACGAGCAGTACTTC. As protein: CASSYQGKGAYEQYF.

This chain links TRBV28 with TRBJ1-6; D unresolved. Between the trimmed V and J ends, which lost 2 bases and 15 bases, there was a span of 14 bases. The V gene's germline CDR1 is MDHEN and CDR2 SYDVKM. The CDR3 extends over 13 amino acids. This CDR3 reads CASSLKDSAHLHF. The DNA of the CDR3 is TGTGCCAGCAGTTTAAAGGATTCGGCACACCTCCACTTT.

This clone showed up many times. The gene calls are TRBV7-8 and TRBJ2-5; 8 nucleotides line up with TRBD2. This CDR3 spans 16 amino acids. After removal of 2 bases from V and 5 bases from J, the junction contained 10 bases not matched to a gene. Germline-derived CDR1 and CDR2 are SGHVS and FQNEAQ. The CDR3 spells CASSLMAAGAGETQYF. Written as DNA, the CDR3 is TGTGCCAGCAGCTTAATGGCAGCGGGAGCTGGGGAGACCCAGTACTTC.

This clone has a handful of counts. V gene TRBV28 combines with J gene TRBJ1-2; no reliable D call. Germline assignment: CDR1 MDHEN and CDR2 SYDVKM. CDR3 length: 16 amino acids. The ends were cut back, 6 bases at V and 3 bases at J, with 20 bases in the middle. The CDR3 nucleotides read TGTGCCAGCAGGGGAGTTGGTGGATCATCGGACTATGGCTACACCTTC. Translated: CASRGVGGSSDYGYTF.

This clone occurred a few times. V and J are TRBV20-1 and TRBJ1-1; the D gene is possibly TRBD1 (5 bases). The CDR3 consists of 10 residues. The V end lost 7 bases, the J end lost 9 bases, and 12 bases lay between the germline ends. Germline values: CDR1 DFQATT, CDR2 SNEGSKA (reference sequence). The CDR3 DNA reads as TGCAGTGGTTCAGGGAAGAAAGCTTTCTTT. Translation: CSGSGKKAFF.

This clone was picked up many times. V gene TRBV7-6 combines with J gene TRBJ1-2; perhaps TRBD1 as D (5 bases). In germline, CDR1 is SGHVS, CDR2 FNYEAQ. Trimming removed 5 bases at V and 2 bases at J, with 12 bases between. This CDR3 has 14 amino acids. DNA for the CDR3: TGTGCCAGCAGCCCCCGTGAGGGGAACTATGGCTACACCTTC. Translating it yields CASSPREGNYGYTF.

This clone was counted at least ten times. This sequence joins TRBV27 and TRBJ1-3; 8 positions agree with TRBD1. Trimming at V came to 6 bases and at J to 3 bases, leaving 4 bases not matched to a gene. This CDR3 comprises 14 residues. Per germline, CDR1 MNHEY and CDR2 SMNVEV (reference sequence). The CDR3 bases are TGTGCCAGCAGCTGGACAGGGCATGGAAACACCATATATTTT. It specifies CASSWTGHGNTIYF.

This chain uses TRBV6-6 with TRBJ2-7; TRBD1 is a possible D gene (6 bases). Germline CDR1 MNHNY, CDR2 SVGAGI (reference sequence). V was pared by 2 bases and J by 5 bases, with 13 bases between. The CDR3 sequence is 14 residues long. CDR3 amino acids: CASSYRQGIDEQYF. In nucleotides, the CDR3 is TGTGCCAGCAGTTACCGGCAGGGGATCGACGAGCAGTACTTC.

Many counts were recorded for this clone. The V and J genes are TRBV7-9 and TRBJ2-2; 11 bases are shared with TRBD2. V shed 8 bases and J 3 bases; nucleotides not matched to a gene: 5. The CDR3 has 15 amino acids. The V gene's germline CDR1 is SEHNR and CDR2 FQNEAQ (reference sequence). DNA for the CDR3: TGTGCCAGCGGGGGACTAGCGGCCGACACCGGGGAGCTGTTTTTT. Translation gives CASGGLAADTGELFF. The complete variable domain, with remaining parts taken from reference TRBV7-9 and TRBJ2-2, reads DTGVSQNPRHKITKRGQNVTFRCDPISEHNRLYWYRQTLGQGPEFLTYFQNEAQLEKSRLLSDRFSAERPKGSFSTLEIQRTEQGDSAMYLCASGGLAADTGELFFGEGSRLTVL.

This clone was detected once. A much larger clone lies one base from this, so it may be a read error. The J gene is TRBJ2-7, the V gene TRBV20-1; D remains ambiguous. CDR3 length: 13 residues. Between the trimmed V and J ends, which lost 8 bases and 2 bases, there was a span of 16 bases. The germline V gene encodes CDR1 DFQATT and CDR2 SNEGSKA (reference sequence). This CDR3 is CSSWGGATYEQYF. The CDR3 DNA reads TGCAGTTCTTGGGGTGGAGCCACCTACGAGCAGTACTTC.

The chain links TRBV13 to TRBJ1-2; 7 nucleotides line up with TRBD1. The CDR3 spans 13 residues. CDR1 and CDR2 (germline): PRHDT, FYEKMQ (reference sequence). V was clipped by 0 bases and J by 7 bases; unmatched bases: 2. This CDR3 is CASSLGTGSGYTF. The CDR3 DNA sequence: TGTGCCAGCAGCTTAGGGACAGGGTCTGGCTACACCTTC.

Ten or more counts support this clone. CDR3 coding DNA: TGTGCCAGCAGCATTCAGTCCCAGGGGCCCGGGGAGCTGTTTTTT. The encoded protein is CASSIQSQGPGELFF. This chain connects TRBV9 to TRBJ2-2, with D perhaps TRBD1 (6 bases). This CDR3 contains 15 residues. Looked up from germline, CDR1 is SGDLS and CDR2 is YYNGEE. V was pared by 4 bases and J by 6 bases, with 16 bases between.

This chain uses TRBV20-1 with TRBJ2-7; D may match TRBD1 or TRBD2 (6 bases each). Per the germline V gene, CDR1 is DFQATT and CDR2 is SNEGSKA (reference sequence). V shed 8 bases and J shed 6 bases, with 17 bases lying between them. This CDR3 has 12 amino acids. This CDR3 reads CSSNWGASEQYF. The CDR3 DNA follows: TGCAGTTCTAATTGGGGGGCTTCCGAGCAGTACTTC.

This clone has ten or more counts. CDR3 in DNA: TGTGCCAGCAGCTTGGCGGAGAGAGGAAATGAGCAGTTCTTC. It yields the protein CASSLAERGNEQFF. This sequence joins TRBV5-4 and TRBJ2-1; no definite D call. V was cut by 0 bases and J by 7 bases, with 11 bases left in between. The CDR3 sequence is 14 residues long. CDR1 is SGHNT, CDR2 YYREEE, per germline (reference sequence).

This clone rates as medium-sized. The V call is TRBV6-1, the J call TRBJ1-1, with D unclear. Germline V gene data show CDR1 as MNHNS and CDR2 as SASEGT. The CDR3 spans 12 residues. V was clipped by 5 bases and J by 3 bases, with 7 bases between them. The CDR3 DNA follows: TGTGCCAGCAGTTCTGGGGACACTGAAGCTTTCTTT. Translated, it gives CASSSGDTEAFF.

Ten or more counts support this clone. In DNA form, the CDR3 reads TGTGCCAGCAGTTGGGACAGGGGGCTCAAGACCCAGTACTTC. This translates into CASSWDRGLKTQYF. This chain connects TRBV6-1 to TRBJ2-5; TRBD1 aligns across 12 bases. The germline gives CDR1 MNHNS, CDR2 SASEGT. The CDR3 extends over 14 amino acids. V lost 5 bases to trimming and J lost 6 bases; unmatched junction nucleotides: 4.

The chain employs TRBV20-1 and TRBJ2-1, with D hard to call. Germline V gene lookup returns CDR1 DFQATT and CDR2 SNEGSKA (reference sequence). The CDR3 runs to 11 residues. Trimming left V 3 bases short and J 2 bases short, with 2 bases between. In DNA form, the CDR3 reads TGCAGTGCTAGGCCCTACAATGAGCAGTTCTTC. Translating it yields CSARPYNEQFF.

There are many counts of this clone. This chain links TRBV10-3 with TRBJ1-2, with D possibly matching TRBD1 (6 bases). The V end lost 0 bases, the J end lost 3 bases, and 8 bases lay between the germline ends. The length of the CDR3 is 14 residues. CDR1 and CDR2 (germline): ENHRY, SYGVKD. CDR3 sequence: CAISESGTYYGYTF. CDR3 in DNA: TGTGCCATCAGTGAGTCCGGGACATACTATGGCTACACCTTC.

This clone was recorded many times. CDR3 DNA sequence: TGTGCCAGCAGTTTCTGGGAGCCCGTCTCTGGGGCCAACGTCCTGACTTTC. Its translation is CASSFWEPVSGANVLTF. The chain is built from TRBV3-1 and TRBJ2-6; D is perhaps TRBD2 (5 bases). The CDR3 is 17 residues long. CDR1 LGHDT and CDR2 YNNKEL come from the germline V gene (reference sequence). Trimming took off 6 bases at V and 0 bases at J, with 15 bases between the two ends.

This clone appeared many times. Since a much larger clone is just one base distant, this may be a read error. The chain couples TRBV20-1 to TRBJ2-1; D might be TRBD2 (5 bases). The CDR3 spans 14 residues. Germline V gene lookup returns CDR1 DFQATT and CDR2 SNEGSKA (reference sequence). In DNA, the CDR3 is TGCAGTGGTGTTAGGAGCGGAAATTACAATGAGCAGCTCTTC. It is translated as CSGVRSGNYNEQLF.

By share, this clone counts as medium-sized. This chain joins TRBV20-1 and TRBJ2-5; 12 nucleotides line up with TRBD2. From germline, CDR1 is DFQATT and CDR2 SNEGSKA (reference sequence). The CDR3 consists of 17 residues. V was pared by 0 bases and J by 5 bases, with 10 bases of the junction left unmatched. This CDR3 reads CSAREVLAGGPGETQYF. The CDR3 DNA reads TGCAGTGCTAGAGAAGTGCTAGCGGGAGGGCCGGGGGAGACCCAGTACTTC.

The rearrangement links TRBV20-1 to TRBJ1-6; 7 bases align to TRBD1. There are 16 residues in the CDR3. Germline values: CDR1 DFQATT, CDR2 SNEGSKA (reference sequence). The V segment lost 3 bases and the J segment 6 bases; nucleotides outside the gene matches: 11. CDR3 in amino acids: CSASRGTADPNSPLHF. The CDR3 bases are TGCAGTGCTAGTAGAGGGACAGCGGACCCTAATTCACCCCTCCACTTT.

In this sample, this clone turned up many times. The chain couples TRBV18 to TRBJ1-2, with TRBD1 as a possible D gene (5 bases). Trimming cost V 2 bases and J 8 bases, with 15 bases left between them. The CDR3 covers 14 residues. Germline values: CDR1 KGHSH, CDR2 LQKENI. DNA of the CDR3: TGTGCCAGCTCACCATCCCGGGACGCCGGGGGCTACACCTTC. It is translated as CASSPSRDAGGYTF.